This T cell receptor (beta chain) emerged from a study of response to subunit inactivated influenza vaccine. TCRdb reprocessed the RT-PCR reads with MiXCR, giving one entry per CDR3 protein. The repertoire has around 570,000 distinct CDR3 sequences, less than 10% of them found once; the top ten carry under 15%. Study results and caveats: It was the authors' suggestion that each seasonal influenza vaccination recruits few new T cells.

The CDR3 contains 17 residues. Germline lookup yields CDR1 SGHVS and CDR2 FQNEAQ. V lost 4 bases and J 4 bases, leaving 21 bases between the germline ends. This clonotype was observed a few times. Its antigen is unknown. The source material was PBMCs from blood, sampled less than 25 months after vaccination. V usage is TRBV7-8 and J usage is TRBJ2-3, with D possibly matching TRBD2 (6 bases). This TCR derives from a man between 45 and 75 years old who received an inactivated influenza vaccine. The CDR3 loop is CASSYAPQTTSSDTQYF. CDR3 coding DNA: TGTGCCAGCAGCTACGCACCACAAACGACTAGTTCAGATACGCAGTATTTT.